This is a list of T cell receptor beta chains from one sample in a study of blood T cell repertoires in COVID-19. Data came from immunoSEQ multiplex PCR; TCRdb stores just in-frame clones and leaves some out. The table shows about 120,000 clones, with about 89% occurring only once. The source material was peripheral blood. The receptors here all came from a man aged 40-50 years with acute or convalescent COVID-19. Both conserved end residues are part of each CDR3. The D gene is left open where the match is weak. Not every row has a clone size; where given, it reads once, few, many or a size class.

size: -; V: TRBV6-4; D: TRBD1; J: TRBJ2-1; DNA: TGTGCCAGCAGTGACTTAAGGACAGGGAACAATGAGCAGTTCTTC; CDR3: CASSDLRTGNNEQFF
size: -; V: TRBV3-1/TRBV3-2; D: -; J: TRBJ1-3; DNA: TGTGCCAGCAGCCAAGATTTGGGCGGGGGAAACACCATATATTTT; CDR3: CASSQDLGGGNTIYF
size: few; V: TRBV11-3; D: TRBD1; J: TRBJ2-2; DNA: TGTGCCAGCAGCTCCCGGACAGGGGGGGCCGGGGAGCTGTTTTTT; CDR3: CASSSRTGGAGELFF
size: -; V: TRBV7-3; D: -; J: TRBJ2-1; DNA: TGTGCCAGCAGCCCCCAACCTAGCAGCAATGAGCAGTTCTTC; CDR3: CASSPQPSSNEQFF
size: once; V: TRBV30; D: -; J: TRBJ2-4; DNA: TGTGCCTGGAGTCCTAATCTAGGGGGGGTTATTGCCAAAAACATTCAGTACTTC; CDR3: CAWSPNLGGVIAKNIQYF
size: -; V: TRBV7-2; D: -; J: TRBJ1-2; DNA: TGTGCCAGCAGCTTAGGTGCGGGGGCGGACTATGGCTACACCTTC; CDR3: CASSLGAGADYGYTF
size: -; V: TRBV20-1; D: TRBD2; J: TRBJ2-5; DNA: TGCAGTGCTAGTTGGATAGCGGGGGGTTTGTTTGAGACCCAGTACTTC; CDR3: CSASWIAGGLFETQYF
size: -; V: TRBV4-2; D: -; J: TRBJ1-5; DNA: TGTGCCAGCAGCCAAGAAGGGGGCAATCAGCCCCAGCATTTT; CDR3: CASSQEGGNQPQHF
size: -; V: TRBV4-1; D: -; J: TRBJ2-7; DNA: TGCGCCAGCAGCCAAAGTTTCGGACAGCGGCCCTACGAGCAGTACTTC; CDR3: CASSQSFGQRPYEQYF
size: -; V: TRBV12-3/TRBV12-4; D: -; J: TRBJ1-2; DNA: TGTGCCAGCAGGACAAGTTATGGCTACACCTTC; CDR3: CASRTSYGYTF
size: -; V: TRBV7-9; D: -; J: TRBJ2-7; DNA: TGTGCCAGCAGCTTATACGGAGGGACAGCCACCTACGAGCAGTACTTC; CDR3: CASSLYGGTATYEQYF
size: -; V: TRBV6-1; D: -; J: TRBJ2-5; DNA: TGTGCCAGCAGTGAAGTGCGGAGGGAGACCCAGTACTTC; CDR3: CASSEVRRETQYF
size: -; V: TRBV18; D: -; J: TRBJ2-5; DNA: TGTGCCAGCTCACCGCTAGACTTAAAAGAGACCCAGTACTTC; CDR3: CASSPLDLKETQYF
size: -; V: TRBV7-3; D: -; J: TRBJ2-5; DNA: TGTGCCAGCAGCCAAAGGGGGGGGACCGAAGAGACCCAGTACTTC; CDR3: CASSQRGGTEETQYF
size: -; V: TRBV2; D: TRBD1; J: TRBJ1-5; DNA: TGTGCCAGCAGTGAATCCGACAGGGGATCACAGCCCCAGCATTTT; CDR3: CASSESDRGSQPQHF
size: -; V: TRBV18; D: -; J: TRBJ1-3; DNA: TGTGCCAGCCGACCGGCGGGCGGAAACACCATATATTTT; CDR3: CASRPAGGNTIYF
size: -; V: TRBV19; D: TRBD1; J: TRBJ2-1; DNA: TGTGCCAGTAGTATACCCGGACAGGGGGTTTTTGAGCAGTTCTTC; CDR3: CASSIPGQGVFEQFF
size: -; V: TRBV20-1; D: TRBD1; J: TRBJ1-1; DNA: TGCAGTGCTGGAGGGGACAGAGGAGCTTTCTTT; CDR3: CSAGGDRGAFF
size: -; V: TRBV2; D: TRBD2; J: TRBJ2-2; DNA: TGTGCCACCGGGGGGTCGGCCGGGGAGCTGTTTTTT; CDR3: CATGGSAGELFF
size: -; V: TRBV11-2; D: -; J: TRBJ1-2; DNA: TGTGCCAGCAGCTTGGGGCAGGGGTATGGCTACACCTTC; CDR3: CASSLGQGYGYTF
size: -; V: TRBV3-1/TRBV3-2; D: -; J: TRBJ2-5; DNA: TGTGCCAGCAGCCCGCAGGGGATAGGCGAGACCCAGTACTTC; CDR3: CASSPQGIGETQYF
size: few; V: TRBV10-3; D: -; J: TRBJ2-7; DNA: TGTGCCATCAGCGACAGTTCCTACGAGCAGTACTTC; CDR3: CAISDSSYEQYF
size: few; V: TRBV2; D: TRBD1; J: TRBJ1-2; DNA: TGTGCCAGCACCGGAGGGGGCGGCTATGGCTACACCTTC; CDR3: CASTGGGGYGYTF
size: -; V: TRBV6-6; D: -; J: TRBJ2-3; DNA: TGTGCCAGCAGTTACTCGAGTCAGGGGCGTTCAGATACGCAGTATTTT; CDR3: CASSYSSQGRSDTQYF
size: -; V: TRBV30; D: TRBD2; J: TRBJ2-1; DNA: TGTGCCTGGAACCTACTAGCGAACAATGAGCAGTTCTTC; CDR3: CAWNLLANNEQFF
size: -; V: TRBV5-1; D: TRBD1; J: TRBJ2-5; DNA: TGCGCCAGCAGCTGGACAGGGGTCCCAGAGGAGACCCAGTACTTC; CDR3: CASSWTGVPEETQYF
size: -; V: TRBV18; D: TRBD1; J: TRBJ1-2; DNA: TGTGCCAGCTCACCTCGGGACAGGGGAAATCCCTATGGCTACACCTTC; CDR3: CASSPRDRGNPYGYTF
size: few; V: TRBV11-3; D: -; J: TRBJ2-3; DNA: TGTGCCAGCAGCTCTACCAGCACAGATACGCAGTATTTT; CDR3: CASSSTSTDTQYF
size: -; V: TRBV18; D: TRBD1; J: TRBJ2-7; DNA: TGTGCCAGCTCACCTCGGACAGGGGGCAACGAGCAGTACTTC; CDR3: CASSPRTGGNEQYF
size: few; V: TRBV19; D: -; J: TRBJ1-6; DNA: TGTGCCAGTAGTAGTGGACTCCTGCCGAATTCACCCCTCCACTTT; CDR3: CASSSGLLPNSPLHF
size: -; V: TRBV6-5; D: -; J: TRBJ1-2; DNA: TGTGCCAGCAGTCGGGATCTCTATGGCTACACCTTC; CDR3: CASSRDLYGYTF
size: -; V: TRBV19; D: -; J: TRBJ2-7; DNA: TGTGCCAGTAGTCACGGTCCCGACAGCCTCTACGAGCAGTACTTC; CDR3: CASSHGPDSLYEQYF
size: -; V: TRBV12-3/TRBV12-4; D: TRBD1; J: TRBJ2-7; DNA: TGTGCCAGCAGCCCGGGACAGAGTTACGAGCAGTACTTC; CDR3: CASSPGQSYEQYF
size: few; V: TRBV7-3; D: -; J: TRBJ1-2; DNA: TGTGCCAGCAGCTTAGGAGGTTATAGGGGCTACACCTTC; CDR3: CASSLGGYRGYTF
size: -; V: TRBV14; D: TRBD1; J: TRBJ2-3; DNA: TGTGCCAGCAGTTACAGGGGAGCGATCATGGATACGCAGTATTTT; CDR3: CASSYRGAIMDTQYF
size: -; V: TRBV6-6; D: -; J: TRBJ1-6; DNA: TGTGCCAGCAGTTACTCGACTCCTAATAATTCACCCCTCCACTTT; CDR3: CASSYSTPNNSPLHF
size: -; V: TRBV5-4; D: TRBD1; J: TRBJ1-2; DNA: TGTGCCAGCAGCGAAGACAGGGACTATGGCTACACCTTC; CDR3: CASSEDRDYGYTF
size: -; V: TRBV30; D: -; J: TRBJ2-1; DNA: TGTGCCTGGAGTCTGACAGTCTACAATGAGCAGTTCTTC; CDR3: CAWSLTVYNEQFF
size: -; V: TRBV4-3; D: -; J: TRBJ2-1; DNA: TGCGCCAGCAGCCAAGATCTCCTAGGTGAGCAGTTCTTC; CDR3: CASSQDLLGEQFF
size: -; V: TRBV2; D: -; J: TRBJ1-2; DNA: TGTGCCAGCAGTGTCTACGACTTGGGGCCTGGCTACACCTTC; CDR3: CASSVYDLGPGYTF
size: few; V: TRBV10-2; D: -; J: TRBJ1-1; DNA: TGCGCCACCATGACCGGACAGCTTAACACTGAAGCTTTCTTT; CDR3: CATMTGQLNTEAFF
size: -; V: TRBV19; D: TRBD2; J: TRBJ2-1; DNA: TGTGCCAGTAGTATTCTCGGACTAGCGGGTTACAATGAGCAGTTCTTC; CDR3: CASSILGLAGYNEQFF
size: -; V: TRBV10-3; D: -; J: TRBJ1-1; DNA: TGTGCCATCAGGGCCACGACGGGAAACACTGAAGCTTTCTTT; CDR3: CAIRATTGNTEAFF